These T cell receptor beta chains were read from a single sample in a study of blood T cell repertoires in COVID-19. The repertoire was sequenced with immunoSEQ multiplex PCR; TCRdb's copy has only in-frame clones and lacks some. The sample comprises under 150,000 clones, about 80% of which are singletons, and 7.5% rests with the top ten. The specimen sequenced was peripheral blood. The receptor set was obtained from a man between 65 and 79 years old with active or convalescent COVID-19. Both conserved end residues are trimmed from each CDR3. The D gene is left open where the match is weak.

cdr3_aa: ASSPGTGFTDTQY
j_call: TRBJ2-3
d_call: TRBD1
v_call: TRBV2
cdr3_length: 13

cdr3_aa: ASGTGQSTNEKLF
j_call: TRBJ1-4
d_call: TRBD1
v_call: TRBV12-5
cdr3_length: 13

cdr3_aa: SASYGRPGTDTQY
j_call: TRBJ2-3
d_call: TRBD2
v_call: TRBV20-1
cdr3_length: 13

cdr3_aa: ASSSSGGHNSPLH
j_call: TRBJ1-6
d_call: .
v_call: TRBV9
cdr3_length: 13

cdr3_aa: SVDEGAWTEAF
j_call: TRBJ1-1
d_call: TRBD1
v_call: TRBV29-1
cdr3_length: 11

cdr3_aa: ASSQESSGGFYYGYT
j_call: TRBJ1-2
d_call: .
v_call: TRBV4-3
cdr3_length: 15

cdr3_aa: ASSVGSGGNGNTIY
j_call: TRBJ1-3
d_call: .
v_call: TRBV9
cdr3_length: 14

cdr3_aa: ASSSRDRATYEQY
j_call: TRBJ2-7
d_call: TRBD1
v_call: TRBV5-1
cdr3_length: 13

cdr3_aa: ASSLVGRGRRETQY
j_call: TRBJ2-5
d_call: TRBD2
v_call: TRBV11-2
cdr3_length: 14

cdr3_aa: ASARQGLNHEKLF
j_call: TRBJ1-4
d_call: TRBD1
v_call: TRBV6-6
cdr3_length: 13

cdr3_aa: ASSTGVAEAF
j_call: TRBJ1-1
d_call: .
v_call: TRBV30
cdr3_length: 10

cdr3_aa: ASSVGGAGGGEQF
j_call: TRBJ2-1
d_call: .
v_call: TRBV9
cdr3_length: 13

cdr3_aa: ASSEAWQAHYEQY
j_call: TRBJ2-7
d_call: .
v_call: TRBV6-1
cdr3_length: 13

cdr3_aa: ASSYGALYEQF
j_call: TRBJ2-1
d_call: .
v_call: TRBV6-5
cdr3_length: 11

cdr3_aa: ASSLVSETQY
j_call: TRBJ2-5
d_call: .
v_call: TRBV11-2
cdr3_length: 10

cdr3_aa: AWRRTGDHGYT
j_call: TRBJ1-2
d_call: TRBD1
v_call: TRBV30
cdr3_length: 11

cdr3_aa: ASSPGTGHMNTEAF
j_call: TRBJ1-1
d_call: TRBD1
v_call: TRBV4-3
cdr3_length: 14

cdr3_aa: ASSQAGSGYEQF
j_call: TRBJ2-1
d_call: .
v_call: TRBV7-3
cdr3_length: 12

cdr3_aa: ASSERGTSSYNEQF
j_call: TRBJ2-1
d_call: .
v_call: TRBV2
cdr3_length: 14

cdr3_aa: ASSPQGANYGYT
j_call: TRBJ1-2
d_call: TRBD1
v_call: TRBV28
cdr3_length: 12

cdr3_aa: ASSPRTSGSNEQF
j_call: TRBJ2-1
d_call: TRBD2
v_call: TRBV18
cdr3_length: 13

cdr3_aa: ASSAGPTGKLF
j_call: TRBJ1-4
d_call: .
v_call: TRBV2
cdr3_length: 11

cdr3_aa: ASSPQDSGINTGELF
j_call: TRBJ2-2
d_call: .
v_call: TRBV18
cdr3_length: 15

cdr3_aa: ASSQVHRGNSPLH
j_call: TRBJ1-6
d_call: TRBD1
v_call: TRBV3-1/TRBV3-2
cdr3_length: 13

cdr3_aa: ASSFGTGHHEQY
j_call: TRBJ2-7
d_call: TRBD1
v_call: TRBV11-2
cdr3_length: 12

cdr3_aa: ASSSFGSTGELF
j_call: TRBJ2-2
d_call: .
v_call: TRBV6-6
cdr3_length: 12

cdr3_aa: ASSLALAGEADTQY
j_call: TRBJ2-3
d_call: TRBD2
v_call: TRBV5-1
cdr3_length: 14

cdr3_aa: ASSESGRGTEAF
j_call: TRBJ1-1
d_call: .
v_call: TRBV6-1
cdr3_length: 12

cdr3_aa: AISESGTGRNDEQY
j_call: TRBJ2-7
d_call: TRBD1
v_call: TRBV10-3
cdr3_length: 14

cdr3_aa: ASSLRGQNTEAF
j_call: TRBJ1-1
d_call: .
v_call: TRBV5-8
cdr3_length: 12

cdr3_aa: ATPPGTRNEQY
j_call: TRBJ2-7
d_call: .
v_call: TRBV19
cdr3_length: 11

cdr3_aa: ASSLVSGGTDTQY
j_call: TRBJ2-3
d_call: .
v_call: TRBV5-6
cdr3_length: 13

cdr3_aa: ATRTASRNYGYT
j_call: TRBJ1-2
d_call: .
v_call: TRBV6-5
cdr3_length: 12

cdr3_aa: ASRSDTEAF
j_call: TRBJ1-1
d_call: .
v_call: TRBV6-5
cdr3_length: 9

cdr3_aa: ASSQEWTGRDTIY
j_call: TRBJ1-3
d_call: TRBD1
v_call: TRBV4-2
cdr3_length: 13

cdr3_aa: ASSLSGAGGPEQF
j_call: TRBJ2-1
d_call: TRBD1
v_call: TRBV4-1
cdr3_length: 13

cdr3_aa: ASRAGSNEKLF
j_call: TRBJ1-4
d_call: .
v_call: TRBV5-1
cdr3_length: 11

cdr3_aa: ASSLLFGTSGSVGYNEQF
j_call: TRBJ2-1
d_call: TRBD2
v_call: TRBV27
cdr3_length: 18

cdr3_aa: ASSQVAWLGGVDQETQY
j_call: TRBJ2-5
d_call: TRBD2
v_call: TRBV4-2
cdr3_length: 17

cdr3_aa: ASSQRTSGASTDTQY
j_call: TRBJ2-3
d_call: TRBD2
v_call: TRBV18
cdr3_length: 15

cdr3_aa: ASSVTSPDTQY
j_call: TRBJ2-3
d_call: .
v_call: TRBV9
cdr3_length: 11

cdr3_aa: SVDWGAGTSTDTQY
j_call: TRBJ2-3
d_call: .
v_call: TRBV29-1
cdr3_length: 14

cdr3_aa: ASSLAGASGANEQF
j_call: TRBJ2-1
d_call: TRBD2
v_call: TRBV5-5
cdr3_length: 14

cdr3_aa: ASSRGGLSNQPQH
j_call: TRBJ1-5
d_call: TRBD1
v_call: TRBV4-1
cdr3_length: 13

cdr3_aa: ASSLHNRGRGGEAF
j_call: TRBJ1-1
d_call: .
v_call: TRBV5-8
cdr3_length: 14

cdr3_aa: ASSYSRNTGELF
j_call: TRBJ2-2
d_call: .
v_call: TRBV6-5
cdr3_length: 12

cdr3_aa: ASSSGGNTNTEAF
j_call: TRBJ1-1
d_call: .
v_call: TRBV11-3
cdr3_length: 13

cdr3_aa: ASSRGQGRNSPLH
j_call: TRBJ1-6
d_call: TRBD1
v_call: TRBV28
cdr3_length: 13

cdr3_aa: ATSDGNYGYT
j_call: TRBJ1-2
d_call: .
v_call: TRBV24-1
cdr3_length: 10

cdr3_aa: ATSDLSTGGKGEQF
j_call: TRBJ2-1
d_call: TRBD1
v_call: TRBV24-1
cdr3_length: 14

cdr3_aa: ASSLILAGGISYNEQF
j_call: TRBJ2-1
d_call: TRBD2
v_call: TRBV4-2
cdr3_length: 16

cdr3_aa: ASSPRGDSYEQY
j_call: TRBJ2-7
d_call: .
v_call: TRBV18
cdr3_length: 12

cdr3_aa: ASSYSGGRGSEAF
j_call: TRBJ1-1
d_call: .
v_call: TRBV6-5
cdr3_length: 13

cdr3_aa: ASSARQGLNTEAF
j_call: TRBJ1-1
d_call: TRBD1
v_call: TRBV9
cdr3_length: 13

cdr3_aa: APQGTSGVTDTQY
j_call: TRBJ2-3
d_call: TRBD2
v_call: TRBV24-1
cdr3_length: 13

cdr3_aa: ASSPTSGRGEQY
j_call: TRBJ2-7
d_call: TRBD2
v_call: TRBV3-1/TRBV3-2
cdr3_length: 12

cdr3_aa: ASSEAQDTGELF
j_call: TRBJ2-2
d_call: .
v_call: TRBV2
cdr3_length: 12

cdr3_aa: ASSATSGSWELF
j_call: TRBJ2-2
d_call: TRBD2
v_call: TRBV28
cdr3_length: 12

cdr3_aa: ASSDTGNYGYT
j_call: TRBJ1-2
d_call: .
v_call: TRBV19
cdr3_length: 11

cdr3_aa: ASSQGGGGGGDTQY
j_call: TRBJ2-3
d_call: TRBD2
v_call: TRBV4-3
cdr3_length: 14